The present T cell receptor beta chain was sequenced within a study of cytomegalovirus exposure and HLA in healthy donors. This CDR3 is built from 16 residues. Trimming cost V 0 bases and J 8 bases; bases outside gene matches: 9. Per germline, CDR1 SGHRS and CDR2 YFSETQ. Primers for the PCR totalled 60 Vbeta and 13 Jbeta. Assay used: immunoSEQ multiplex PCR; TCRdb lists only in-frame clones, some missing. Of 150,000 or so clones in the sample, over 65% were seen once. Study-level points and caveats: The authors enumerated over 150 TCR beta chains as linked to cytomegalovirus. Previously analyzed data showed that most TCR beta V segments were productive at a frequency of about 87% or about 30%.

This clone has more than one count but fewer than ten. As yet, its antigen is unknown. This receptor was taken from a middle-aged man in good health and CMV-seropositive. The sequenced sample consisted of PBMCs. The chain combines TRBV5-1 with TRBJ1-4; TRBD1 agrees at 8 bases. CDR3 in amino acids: CASSLALKQGGEKLFF. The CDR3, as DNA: TGCGCCAGCAGCTTGGCCTTGAAACAGGGGGGGGAAAAACTGTTTTTT.